This TCR beta chain was sequenced for a study of control samples from healthy donors and cancer patients. V lost 4 bases and J 8 bases, leaving 10 bases between the germline ends. This CDR3 contains 13 residues. CDR1 and CDR2 from the germline V gene are SGDLS and YYNGEE. Assay: immunoSEQ multiplex PCR; the TCRdb copy retains only in-frame clones and omits some. Among 35,000 to 45,000 clones listed, 91% were seen once. The TCR sequence derives from a woman aged 40 to 50 with head and neck cancer. The chain uses TRBV9 and TRBJ1-6; possibly TRBD1 for D (5 bases). Sequences were obtained from PBMCs. CDR3 residues: CASSPRGDSPLHF. In nucleotides, the CDR3 is TGTGCCAGCAGCCCCCGGGGGGATTCACCCCTCCACTTT.